One sample yielded the 32 T cell receptor beta chains listed below, sequenced in a study of T cells after yellow fever vaccination (dated 2019 in TCRdb). This specimen's treatment or condition label, interpreted: live attenuated yellow fever vaccine strain. Library preparation employed 5' RACE. TCRdb lists the instrument as Illumina HiSeq 2500. TCRdb reprocessed the public reads (quality trimming at Q25 with fastp, clone calling with MiXCR) and kept in-frame beta chains. Duplicate CDR3 protein sequences are folded into a single record with the most common DNA and genes. The sample data list some 560,000 distinct CDR3 sequences, and less than 20% of these were observed just once. The ten largest clones capture approximately 15% of the sample. Sequences were derived from PBMCs, sampled about 5 days after the first yellow fever vaccination. All receptors derive from a man between 18 and 35 years old who received the YFV17D yellow fever vaccine.

This clonotype was detected a few times. The chain combines TRBV7-3 with TRBJ1-1; 10 bases are a match to TRBD1. The ends lost 5 bases at V and 5 bases at J; junction bases unmatched: 2. The germline gives CDR1 SGHTA, CDR2 FQGTGA. The CDR3 runs to 13 residues. CDR3 bases: TGTGCCAGCAGCAGACAGGGGGCGACTGAAGCTTTCTTT. Protein product: CASSRQGATEAFF.

The chain recombines TRBV11-2 with TRBJ2-1; D is unresolved. Trimming took off 2 bases at V and 3 bases at J, with 5 bases between the two ends. Germline CDR1 and CDR2: SGHAT and FQNNGV. The CDR3 loop spans 13 amino acids. The CDR3 nucleotides are TGTGCCAGCAGCTTAAACGTCTACAATGAGCAGTTCTTC. Amino acid sequence: CASSLNVYNEQFF.

This clonotype was observed a few times. CDR3 in DNA: TGTGCCAGCTCACCTCGGCAGGGGGTAAGATCGATGGATGGCTACACCTTC. Translated: CASSPRQGVRSMDGYTF. The gene calls are TRBV18 and TRBJ1-2, with 7 positions matching TRBD1. Germline assignment: CDR1 KGHSH and CDR2 LQKENI. CDR3 length equals 17 residues. V gave up 3 bases and J gave up 6 bases; unmatched junction bases: 16.

This clonotype has a count of ten or more. The genes are TRBV4-3 and TRBJ2-7, with TRBD1 matching 7 bases. After removal of 3 bases from V and 2 bases from J, the junction contained 7 bases not matched to a gene. Germline V gives CDR1 LGHNA, CDR2 YSLEER. The CDR3 covers 15 residues. In nucleotides, the CDR3 is TGCGCCAGCAGCCAGGGCCGGGACAGACCCTACGAGCAGTACTTC. This encodes CASSQGRDRPYEQYF.

The chain carries TRBV7-2 and TRBJ1-1; D is ambiguous. The V and J ends lost 1 base and 5 bases respectively, with 14 bases between them. The CDR3 sequence is 15 residues long. Per the germline V gene, CDR1 is SGHTA and CDR2 is FQGNSA. CDR3 sequence reads: CASSLGGMGSTEAFF. The CDR3 DNA follows: TGTGCCAGCAGCTTAGGAGGGATGGGCTCGACTGAAGCTTTCTTT.

This clonotype was picked up a small number of times. V usage is TRBV6-5 and J usage is TRBJ1-4, with D possibly TRBD1 on 5 matching bases. Trimming shortened V by 4 bases and J by 6 bases, and 12 bases separated the two germline ends. In germline, CDR1 is MNHEY, CDR2 SVGAGI. The CDR3 is made up of 14 amino acids. The CDR3 nucleotides read TGTGCCAGCAGTTCCCGGCGGGGGGATGAAAAACTGTTTTTT. Amino acid sequence: CASSSRRGDEKLFF.

This clonotype showed up just a few times. The chain joins TRBV29-1 to TRBJ1-1, with 7 bases that match TRBD1. In germline, CDR1 is SQVTM, CDR2 ANQGSEA. The ends lost 0 bases at V and 4 bases at J; junction bases unmatched: 8. The CDR3 covers 15 residues. The CDR3 is CSVEEDFRGGTEAFF. CDR3 in DNA: TGCAGCGTTGAAGAGGACTTCAGGGGGGGCACTGAAGCTTTCTTT.

This clonotype was observed a few times. This chain connects TRBV7-2 to TRBJ2-5; D unclear. There are 12 residues in the CDR3. Trimming took off 1 base at V and 8 bases at J, with 8 bases between the two ends. The V gene's germline CDR1 is SGHTA and CDR2 FQGNSA. CDR3 residues: CASSLEIGTQYF. In DNA, the CDR3 is TGTGCCAGCAGCTTAGAGATTGGTACCCAGTACTTC.

This clonotype has a single count. The V gene is TRBV20-1, the J gene TRBJ1-1; D ambiguous. CDR1 is DFQATT, CDR2 SNEGSKA, per germline (reference sequence). CDR3 length: 14 residues. V was cut by 3 bases and J by 3 bases, with 14 bases left in between. CDR3 residues: CSASRTDRDTEAFF. CDR3 sequence (DNA): TGCAGTGCTAGCAGGACGGACCGTGACACTGAAGCTTTCTTT.

The rearrangement links TRBV5-5 to TRBJ1-5; a possible D gene is TRBD1 (6 bases). The germline V gene encodes CDR1 SGHKS and CDR2 YYEKEE (reference sequence). Trimming removed 0 bases at V and 6 bases at J, with 13 bases between. The CDR3 sequence is 15 residues long. CDR3 bases: TGTGCCAGCAGCTTGGATCAGGGGACAAGTCAGCCCCAGCATTTT. It yields the protein CASSLDQGTSQPQHF.

This clonotype was recorded a few times. A junction boundary mismatches the germline segment, possibly from a read error. The chain links TRBV7-9 to TRBJ2-7; perhaps D is TRBD1 or TRBD2 (5 bases each). In germline, CDR1 is SEHNR, CDR2 FQNEAQ (reference sequence). The CDR3 loop spans 14 amino acids. The CDR3 DNA is TGTGCCAGCAGCTTAGTTCGGGGCTCCGACGAGCAGTACTTC. Translating it yields CASSLVRGSDEQYF.

The V call is TRBV4-2, the J call TRBJ2-3, with 8 positions matching TRBD1. The CDR3 runs 15 residues. V lost 3 bases and J lost 1; bases outside the gene matches: 3. Per germline, CDR1 LGHNA and CDR2 YNFKEQ. The CDR3 spells CASSHTTGGTDTQYF. Here the CDR3 DNA reads TGTGCCAGCAGCCACACGACAGGGGGCACAGATACGCAGTATTTT.

A few counts support this clonotype. The V gene is TRBV12-3 or TRBV12-4, the J gene TRBJ1-1, with 8 nucleotides matching TRBD1. Germline trimming cut 6 bases from V and 9 bases from J; bases unmatched to any gene: 6. This CDR3 contains 12 residues. The DNA for the CDR3 is TGTGCCAGCAGGAGGGACAGGTTAAAAGCTTTCTTT. It translates to CASRRDRLKAFF.

This clonotype has just one count. The chain is built from TRBV5-5 and TRBJ1-6; D gene unclear. The CDR3 has 16 residues. Germline CDR1 and CDR2: SGHKS and YYEKEE (reference sequence). The V end lost 0 bases, the J end lost 3 bases, and 10 bases lay between the germline ends. The CDR3 bases are TGTGCCAGCAGCTTGGTAGCCGCTGACTATAATTCACCCCTCCACTTT. Translating it yields CASSLVAADYNSPLHF.

The chain recombines TRBV7-2 with TRBJ2-7, with 9 bases lining up with TRBD1. CDR1 is SGHTA, CDR2 FQGNSA, per germline. With 5 bases clipped from V and 6 bases from J, the junction kept 17 bases outside the gene matches. The CDR3 totals 17 residues. The DNA of the CDR3 is TGTGCCAGCAGCCCAGAGTGGTTAGGGACAGGGCCGGGCGAGCAGTACTTC. The encoded protein is CASSPEWLGTGPGEQYF.

The genes are TRBV6-2 or TRBV6-3 and TRBJ2-5, with D tentatively TRBD2 (5 bases). This CDR3 is built from 12 residues. The germline CDR1 and CDR2 sequences are MNHEY and SVGEGT. Trimming took off 6 bases at V and 4 bases at J, with 9 bases between the two ends. The CDR3 sequence is CASRARAETQYF. The CDR3 coding sequence is TGTGCCAGCAGGGCGCGGGCAGAGACCCAGTACTTC.

V gene TRBV28 combines with J gene TRBJ2-1, with D perhaps matching TRBD1 (5 bases). The germline V gene has CDR1 MDHEN and CDR2 SYDVKM. V was pared by 10 bases and J by 4 bases, with 14 bases between. The CDR3 extends over 13 amino acids. Written as DNA, the CDR3 is TGTGCCATTCAGGGTATAGGATACAATGAGCAGTTCTTC. Residues: CAIQGIGYNEQFF.

This clonotype was counted between two and nine times. The chain has TRBV18 and TRBJ1-2; D is unresolved. The CDR3 runs 13 residues. The germline gives CDR1 KGHSH, CDR2 LQKENI. The V end lost 3 bases, the J end lost 6 bases, and 11 bases lay between the germline ends. CDR3 sequence: CASSPTREDGYTF. The CDR3 DNA sequence: TGTGCCAGCTCACCCACCCGGGAGGATGGCTACACCTTC.

V gene TRBV12-3 or TRBV12-4 combines with J gene TRBJ1-2, with TRBD1 as a possible D gene (6 bases). V was cut by 6 bases and J by 5 bases, with 19 bases left in between. CDR3 length: 15 residues. CDR3 residues: CASSRTYRVWYGYTF. Here the CDR3 DNA reads TGTGCCAGCAGCCGCACTTACAGGGTCTGGTATGGCTACACCTTC.

The V gene is TRBV9, the J gene TRBJ2-1; 10 nucleotides agree with TRBD2. V dropped 1 base and J dropped 8; count of bases not matched to a gene: 6. The CDR3 consists of 15 residues. The germline V gene has CDR1 SGDLS and CDR2 YYNGEE. Here the CDR3 DNA reads TGTGCCAGCAGCGTATGGGCTAGCGGGGGTGATGAGCAGTTCTTC. It codes for CASSVWASGGDEQFF.

This clonotype was recorded only once. V usage is TRBV14 and J usage is TRBJ2-3; possibly TRBD1 or TRBD2 for D (5 bases each). The CDR3 runs 16 residues. With 0 bases removed from V and 6 bases from J, the gap between germline ends came to 16 bases. Germline V CDR1 and CDR2: SGHDN, FVKESK. The CDR3 is CASSQDYGTPTDTQYF. The CDR3 DNA reads as TGTGCCAGCAGCCAAGACTACGGGACCCCAACGGATACGCAGTATTTT. Full variable domain (outside the CDR3, taken from reference TRBV14 and TRBJ2-3): EAGVTQFPSHSVIEKGQTVTLRCDPISGHDNLYWYRRVMGKEIKFLLHFVKESKQDESGMPNNRFLAERTGGTYSTLKVQPAELEDSGVYFCASSQDYGTPTDTQYFGPGTRLTVL.

A few counts support this clonotype. The chain combines TRBV12-3 or TRBV12-4 with TRBJ2-2; 9 bases agree with TRBD1. J lost 4 bases, V lost 3 bases, and 6 bases had no gene match. The CDR3 extends over 16 amino acids. Written as DNA, the CDR3 is TGTGCCAGCAGTTTGGGACAGGGAGCGTCCACCGGGGAGCTGTTTTTT. It specifies CASSLGQGASTGELFF.

This clonotype was detected many times. The chain recombines TRBV12-3 or TRBV12-4 with TRBJ1-2; D not resolved. V lost 5 bases to trimming and J lost 0 bases, with 13 bases between them. The CDR3 loop spans 15 amino acids. CDR3 nucleotide sequence: TGTGCCAGCAGTAGCCGTAGGACTACTAACTATGGCTACACCTTC. Translating gives CASSSRRTTNYGYTF.

The chain uses TRBV20-1 and TRBJ1-2; D gene uncertain. The germline gives CDR1 DFQATT, CDR2 SNEGSKA (reference sequence). The ends were cut back, 0 bases at V and 14 bases at J, with 22 bases in the middle. The CDR3 covers 14 residues. The CDR3 is CSARDWTHTILHTF. The CDR3 DNA follows: TGCAGTGCTAGAGATTGGACCCACACCATCTTACATACCTTC.

This clonotype showed up just a few times. The V and J genes are TRBV21-1 and TRBJ1-5; the D call TRBD1 from the table was never checked on the DNA. TRBV21-1 is a known pseudogene. This CDR3 spans 16 amino acids. CDR3 amino acids: CASSKVLGQPIQPQHF. The CDR3 DNA reads TGTGCCAGCAGCAAAGTATTGGGACAGCCCATACAGCCCCAGCATTTT.

The chain combines TRBV7-3 with TRBJ2-5; D may be TRBD1 (6 bases). Germline-derived CDR1 and CDR2 are SGHTA and FQGTGA. V shed 4 bases and J shed 5 bases, with 14 bases lying between them. The CDR3 covers 14 residues. CDR3 DNA sequence: TGTGCCAGCAGCTCCCAAGGGGGAGTTGAGACCCAGTACTTC. As protein: CASSSQGGVETQYF. Full variable domain (rest looked up from reference TRBV7-3 and TRBJ2-5): GAGVSQTPSNKVTEKGKYVELRCDPISGHTALYWYRQSLGQGPEFLIYFQGTGAADDSGLPNDRFFAVRPEGSVSTLKIQRTERGDSAVYLCASSSQGGVETQYFGPGTRLLVL.

A single count supports this clonotype. This sequence joins TRBV12-1 and TRBJ2-4; the table's D call TRBD2 went unverified against the DNA. TRBV12-1 is annotated as a pseudogene. The CDR3 has 17 residues. CDR3 sequence (DNA): TGTGCCAGCACCCCGAGGGTAGCGACTAGTGGCAAAAACATTCAGTACTTC. Translated, it gives CASTPRVATSGKNIQYF.

This clonotype was counted only a few times. This rearrangement joins TRBV7-3 to TRBJ2-1, with D uncertain. V was cut by 2 bases and J by 1 base, with 12 bases left in between. CDR3 length: 16 amino acids. Germline V gene lookup returns CDR1 SGHTA and CDR2 FQGTGA. The DNA of the CDR3 is TGTGCCAGCAGCTTACTACCCCCCCCATCCTACAATGAGCAGTTCTTC. It codes for CASSLLPPPSYNEQFF.

This clonotype occurred many times. The CDR3 reads CASSLQRFGGDTIYF. The CDR3 DNA reads TGTGCCAGCAGCTTACAGCGGTTCGGAGGGGACACCATATATTTT. This chain joins TRBV7-9 and TRBJ1-3; possibly TRBD1 for D (5 bases). V was clipped by 2 bases and J by 8 bases, with 16 bases between them. There are 15 residues in the CDR3. The germline V gene has CDR1 SEHNR and CDR2 FQNEAQ (reference sequence).

This clonotype was picked up a small number of times. This rearrangement joins TRBV9 to TRBJ2-7, with D tentatively TRBD1 (6 bases). Trimming pared 3 bases from V and 7 bases from J, leaving 17 bases between. The CDR3 consists of 14 residues. Germline V CDR1 and CDR2: SGDLS, YYNGEE. CDR3 sequence (DNA): TGTGCCAGCAGCGGCCGGGACACTACCCGAGAGCAGTACTTC. This codes for CASSGRDTTREQYF.

The rearrangement joins TRBV3-1 to TRBJ2-7, with 8 nucleotides matching TRBD2. Looked up from germline, CDR1 is LGHDT and CDR2 is YNNKEL (reference sequence). Trimming cost V 8 bases and J 0 bases; bases outside gene matches: 3. CDR3 size: 13 residues. DNA of the CDR3: TGTGCCAGCGGCAGCGGGGGCTCCTACGAGCAGTACTTC. Translation: CASGSGGSYEQYF.

At least ten counts were recorded for this clonotype. This rearrangement joins TRBV24-1 to TRBJ1-1; D is unclear. The CDR3 runs 13 residues. Germline V CDR1 and CDR2: KGHDR, SFDVKD. V shed 5 bases and J shed 6 bases, with 12 bases lying between them. In DNA form, the CDR3 reads TGTGCCACCAGTGCGGAATCGGGCGCTGAAGCTTTCTTT. Its translation: CATSAESGAEAFF.